A selection of T cell receptor beta chains follows, all from one sample in a study of control samples from healthy donors and cancer patients. Repertoires were generated with immunoSEQ multiplex PCR, while TCRdb's copy carries only in-frame clones and drops some. The data contain about 140,000 clones, roughly nine tenths of them singletons. Material for sequencing was blood. The receptors come from a man aged 30 to 45 in good health. CDR3s leave out the opening cysteine and the closing phenylalanine or tryptophan. Rows may omit the clone size; those that give it use once, few, many or a size class.

J gene | clone size | V gene | CDR3 length | CDR3 protein
TRBJ2-7 | - | TRBV19 | 11 | ATSPGGSYEQY
TRBJ1-1 | - | TRBV24-1 | 12 | ATSDRGLSGEAF
TRBJ2-5 | - | TRBV15 | 11 | ATRPGGRETQY
TRBJ1-5 | few | TRBV15 | 11 | ATQTGGDQPQH
TRBJ1-2 | - | TRBV6-1 | 12 | ASSEAWQSYGYT
TRBJ1-1 | - | TRBV10-3 | 14 | AISEGAGTGNTEAF
TRBJ2-1 | - | TRBV29-1 | 13 | SVEDGTGGASEQF
TRBJ1-6 | - | TRBV27 | 14 | ASKLTGGTLDSPLH
TRBJ2-5 | - | TRBV5-4 | 13 | ASSLGVGGAETQY
TRBJ2-5 | - | TRBV9 | 13 | ASSVVGSRGETQY
TRBJ1-2 | - | TRBV25-1 | 13 | ASSPPGGVNYGYT
TRBJ2-3 | - | TRBV6-2/TRBV6-3 | 12 | ASSLQGSTDTQY
TRBJ2-7 | - | TRBV6-4 | 18 | ASSDPHRGGSDLRSYEQY
TRBJ2-7 | - | TRBV11-2 | 12 | ASSFSGVPYEQY
TRBJ2-1 | - | TRBV24-1 | 17 | ATSVTPGTSGTRYNEQF
TRBJ2-2 | - | TRBV5-1 | 10 | ASSLGAGELF
TRBJ1-6 | - | TRBV7-3 | 13 | ASSLRDRNNSPLH
TRBJ2-5 | - | TRBV24-1 | 14 | ATSDVSSGRVETQY
TRBJ2-7 | - | TRBV6-1 | 13 | ASSERGDKSYEQY
TRBJ2-3 | - | TRBV7-9 | 11 | ASSQPERDTQY
TRBJ2-3 | once | TRBV4-3 | 14 | ASSQDHGGARNTQY
TRBJ2-1 | - | TRBV7-2 | 13 | ASSLGGGGAREQF
TRBJ2-7 | - | TRBV7-9 | 11 | ASSFDGTYEQY
TRBJ2-2 | - | TRBV7-2 | 13 | ASSRDRVNTGELF
TRBJ2-6 | - | TRBV27 | 14 | ASSPTDISGANVLT
TRBJ1-2 | - | TRBV21-1 | 17 | ASSKVGRGRGPANYGYT
TRBJ1-2 | - | TRBV11-3 | 13 | ASSPPGQNNYGYT
TRBJ1-3 | once | TRBV6-6 | 11 | ASSTPRGDTIY
TRBJ2-3 | - | TRBV9 | 13 | ASSVAAGGPDTQY
TRBJ2-3 | - | TRBV9 | 13 | ASSVERGDTDTQY
TRBJ2-1 | - | TRBV9 | 14 | ASSVGSPHSYNEQF
TRBJ2-2 | - | TRBV7-2 | 11 | ASSPDYTGELF
TRBJ2-3 | - | TRBV7-2 | 13 | ASSRLRDVSDTQY
TRBJ1-1 | - | TRBV18 | 11 | ASSPSDTRVAF
TRBJ2-1 | - | TRBV27 | 12 | ASSTSGGGREQF
TRBJ1-1 | once | TRBV7-2 | 10 | ASSLGSSGAF
TRBJ2-7 | - | TRBV6-6 | 12 | ASSTWGPTYEQY
TRBJ2-7 | - | TRBV5-6 | 12 | ASSLGRPSYEQY
TRBJ2-7 | - | TRBV13 | 11 | ASSSRQNYEQY
TRBJ1-1 | - | TRBV6-1 | 11 | ASSDSRNTEAF
TRBJ2-7 | - | TRBV7-9 | 12 | ASSSGLASEWQY
TRBJ2-5 | few | TRBV7-2 | 14 | ASSFGEAGGSETQY
TRBJ2-1 | - | TRBV11-2 | 13 | ASSLLDRTHNEQF
TRBJ2-1 | - | TRBV2 | 14 | ASIKGGLGGKGEQF
TRBJ2-1 | - | TRBV7-3 | 10 | ASSLTPNEQF
TRBJ2-5 | - | TRBV13 | 12 | ASSSGGAVKTQY
TRBJ2-7 | - | TRBV7-2 | 12 | ASSFGTGPYEQY
TRBJ2-1 | - | TRBV2 | 12 | ASKDSSSYNEQF
TRBJ2-5 | once | TRBV4-1 | 13 | ASSQATGGGETQY
TRBJ2-2 | - | TRBV21-1 | 19 | ASAPGQSTAEREGHTGELF
TRBJ1-1 | - | TRBV11-3 | 13 | ASSLDPSVFTEAF
TRBJ2-3 | - | TRBV5-1 | 13 | ASSLSGRLTDTQY
TRBJ2-4 | - | TRBV7-8 | 11 | ASSETSGNIQY
TRBJ1-1 | - | TRBV9 | 13 | ASSVLGVVATEAF
TRBJ2-7 | - | TRBV13 | 14 | ASSIRGSTNSYEQY
TRBJ2-7 | - | TRBV15 | 14 | ATSRGPGTVAYEQY
TRBJ1-5 | - | TRBV19 | 11 | ASSIQINQPQH
TRBJ2-6 | - | TRBV24-1 | 15 | ATSAWQGRAGANVLT
TRBJ1-2 | - | TRBV5-1 | 13 | ASSLAGETRYGYT